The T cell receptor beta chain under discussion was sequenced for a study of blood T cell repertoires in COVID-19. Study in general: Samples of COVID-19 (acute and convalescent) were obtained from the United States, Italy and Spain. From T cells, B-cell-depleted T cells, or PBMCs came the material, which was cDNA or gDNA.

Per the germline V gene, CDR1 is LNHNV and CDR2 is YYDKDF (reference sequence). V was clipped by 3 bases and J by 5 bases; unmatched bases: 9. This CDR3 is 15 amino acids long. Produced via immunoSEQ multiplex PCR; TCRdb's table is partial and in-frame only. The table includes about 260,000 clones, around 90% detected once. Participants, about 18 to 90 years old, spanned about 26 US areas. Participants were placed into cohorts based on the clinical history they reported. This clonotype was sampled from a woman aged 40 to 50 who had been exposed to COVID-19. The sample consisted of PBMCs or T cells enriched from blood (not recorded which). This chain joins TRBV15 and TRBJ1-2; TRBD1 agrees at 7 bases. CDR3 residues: CATSSSGTAAYGYTF. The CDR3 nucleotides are TGTGCCACCAGCAGCTCCGGGACAGCCGCTTATGGCTACACCTTC.